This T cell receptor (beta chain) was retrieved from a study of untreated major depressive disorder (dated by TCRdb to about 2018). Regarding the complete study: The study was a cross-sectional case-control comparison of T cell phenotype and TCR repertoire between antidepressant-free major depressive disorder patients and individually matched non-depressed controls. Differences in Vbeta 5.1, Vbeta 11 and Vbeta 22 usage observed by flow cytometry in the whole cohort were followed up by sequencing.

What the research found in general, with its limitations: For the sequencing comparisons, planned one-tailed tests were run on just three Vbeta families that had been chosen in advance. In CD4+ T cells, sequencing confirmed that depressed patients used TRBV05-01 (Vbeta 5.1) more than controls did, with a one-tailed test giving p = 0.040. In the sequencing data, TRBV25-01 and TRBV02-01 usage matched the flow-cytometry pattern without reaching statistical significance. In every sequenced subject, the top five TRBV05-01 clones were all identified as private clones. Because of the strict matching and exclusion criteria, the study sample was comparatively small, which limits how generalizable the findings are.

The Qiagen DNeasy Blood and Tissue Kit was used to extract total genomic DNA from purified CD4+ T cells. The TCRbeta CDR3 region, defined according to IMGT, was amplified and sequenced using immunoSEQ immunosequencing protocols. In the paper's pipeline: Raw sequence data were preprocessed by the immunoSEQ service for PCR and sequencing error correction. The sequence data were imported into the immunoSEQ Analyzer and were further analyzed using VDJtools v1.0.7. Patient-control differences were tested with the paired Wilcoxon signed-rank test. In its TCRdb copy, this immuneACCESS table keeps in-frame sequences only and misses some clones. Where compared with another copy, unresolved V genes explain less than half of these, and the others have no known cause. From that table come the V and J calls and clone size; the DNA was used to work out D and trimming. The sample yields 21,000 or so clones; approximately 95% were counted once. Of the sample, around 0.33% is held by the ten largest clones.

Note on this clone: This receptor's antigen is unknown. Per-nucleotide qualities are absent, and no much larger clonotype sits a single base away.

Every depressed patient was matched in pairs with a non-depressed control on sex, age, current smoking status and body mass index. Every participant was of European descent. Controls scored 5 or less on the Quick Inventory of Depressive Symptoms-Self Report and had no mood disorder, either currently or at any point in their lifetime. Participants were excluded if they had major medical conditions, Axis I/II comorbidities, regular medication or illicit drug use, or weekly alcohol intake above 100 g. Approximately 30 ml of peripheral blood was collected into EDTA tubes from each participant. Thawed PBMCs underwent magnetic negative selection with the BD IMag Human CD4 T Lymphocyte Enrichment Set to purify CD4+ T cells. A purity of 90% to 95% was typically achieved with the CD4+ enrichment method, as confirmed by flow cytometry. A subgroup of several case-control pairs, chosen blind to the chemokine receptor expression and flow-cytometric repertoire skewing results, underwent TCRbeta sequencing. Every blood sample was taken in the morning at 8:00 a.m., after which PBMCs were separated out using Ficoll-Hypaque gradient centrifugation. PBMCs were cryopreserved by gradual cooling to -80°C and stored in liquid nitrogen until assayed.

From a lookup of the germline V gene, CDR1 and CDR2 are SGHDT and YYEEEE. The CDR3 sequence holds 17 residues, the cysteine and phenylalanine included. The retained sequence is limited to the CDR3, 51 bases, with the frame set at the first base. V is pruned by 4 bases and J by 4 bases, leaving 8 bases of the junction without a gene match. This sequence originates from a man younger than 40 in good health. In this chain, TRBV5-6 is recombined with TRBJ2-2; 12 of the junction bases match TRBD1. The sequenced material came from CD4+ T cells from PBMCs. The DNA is TGTGCCAGCAGCCGGTTGGGACAGGGGGCGGGCACCGGGGAGCTGTTTTTT. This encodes CASSRLGQGAGTGELFF.